This passage covers 7 T cell receptor beta chains from one sample sequenced in a study of blood T cell repertoires in COVID-19. TCRdb's table, derived via immunoSEQ multiplex PCR, lists solely in-frame clones and lacks some. Of about 64,000 clones listed, approximately 91% are singletons. The sample comprised peripheral blood. Receptors originate from a human donor in a cohort sampled during active COVID-19.

This clone was found once. CDR3 sequence: CASSPSGLDEQFF. The CDR3 bases are TGTGCCAGCAGTCCTAGCGGGTTGGATGAGCAGTTCTTC. This sequence joins TRBV12-3 or TRBV12-4 and TRBJ2-1, with TRBD2 identical over 8 bases. This CDR3 has 13 amino acids. V gave up 5 bases and J gave up 8 bases; unmatched junction bases: 5.

The chain links TRBV12-3 or TRBV12-4 to TRBJ1-6; D remains ambiguous. Trimming shortened V by 6 bases and J by 9 bases, and 12 bases separated the two germline ends. This CDR3 spans 13 amino acids. CDR3 DNA: TGTGCCAGCAGGGCCGCGGCTCCTTCACCCCTCCACTTT. Protein product: CASRAAAPSPLHF.

The chain combines TRBV19 with TRBJ2-3; perhaps TRBD2 as D (6 bases). Germline CDR1 reads LNHDA; CDR2 reads SQIVND (reference sequence). The ends were cut back, 7 bases at V and 6 bases at J, with 14 bases in the middle. The CDR3 is 13 residues long. In DNA, the CDR3 is TGTGCCAGTACACGCGCCGGGAGTGATACGCAGTATTTT. Translating it yields CASTRAGSDTQYF.

The chain carries TRBV3-1 (or the pseudogene TRBV3-2) and TRBJ2-2, with 7 positions matching TRBD2. This CDR3 is built from 15 residues. CDR1 LGHDT and CDR2 YNNKEL come from the germline V gene (reference sequence). After removal of 3 bases from V and 6 bases from J, the junction contained 7 bases not matched to a gene. CDR3 nucleotides: TGTGCCAGCAGCCAGGGGAGGGCCGCTTCCGGGGAGCTGTTTTTT. Encoded protein: CASSQGRAASGELFF.

This chain uses TRBV18 with TRBJ2-7; D possibly corresponds to TRBD1 (5 bases). The CDR3 spans 12 residues. The germline V gene has CDR1 KGHSH and CDR2 LQKENI. V was shortened by 7 bases and J by 0 bases, with 7 bases between the two germline ends. CDR3 sequence: CASCRVSYEQYF. In DNA form, the CDR3 reads TGTGCCAGCTGCAGGGTCTCCTACGAGCAGTACTTC.

The chain carries TRBV29-1 and TRBJ1-1; no definite D call. The CDR3 runs 14 residues. V shed 6 bases and J shed 5 bases, with 19 bases lying between them. CDR1 and CDR2 (germline): SQVTM, ANQGSEA. The CDR3 DNA reads as TGCAGCGTCCGTAGCTTGCAGACTAATACTGAAGCTTTCTTT. This encodes CSVRSLQTNTEAFF.

V is TRBV19 and J is TRBJ1-2; D remains ambiguous. V lost 6 bases and J 2 bases, leaving 7 bases between the germline ends. Germline loops: CDR1 LNHDA, CDR2 SQIVND (reference sequence). This CDR3 has 12 amino acids. In DNA, the CDR3 is TGTGCCAGTAGCTTAGAGAACTATGGCTACACCTTC. This sequence encodes CASSLENYGYTF. The full variable domain, rest sourced from reference TRBV19 and TRBJ1-2, is DGGITQSPKYLFRKEGQNVTLSCEQNLNHDAMYWYRQDPGQGLRLIYYSQIVNDFQKGDIAEGYSVSREKKESFPLTVTSAQKNPTAFYLCASSLENYGYTFGSGTRLTVV.